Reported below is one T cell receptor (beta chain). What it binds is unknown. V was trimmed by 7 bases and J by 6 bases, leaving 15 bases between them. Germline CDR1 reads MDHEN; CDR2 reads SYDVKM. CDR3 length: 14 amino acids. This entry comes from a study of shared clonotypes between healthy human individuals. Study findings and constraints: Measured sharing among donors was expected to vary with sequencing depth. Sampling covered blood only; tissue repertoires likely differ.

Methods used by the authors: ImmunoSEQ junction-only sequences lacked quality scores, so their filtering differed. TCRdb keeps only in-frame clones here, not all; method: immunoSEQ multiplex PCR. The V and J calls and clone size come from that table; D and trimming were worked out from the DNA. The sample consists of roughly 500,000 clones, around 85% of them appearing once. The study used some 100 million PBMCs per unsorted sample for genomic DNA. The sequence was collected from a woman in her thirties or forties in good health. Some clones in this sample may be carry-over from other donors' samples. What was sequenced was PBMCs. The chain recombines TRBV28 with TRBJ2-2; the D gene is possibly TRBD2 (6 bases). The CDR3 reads CASTPRLGAGELFF. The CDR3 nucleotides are TGTGCCAGCACCCCTAGACTAGGGGCCGGGGAGCTGTTTTTT.